Below, 7 T cell receptor beta chains from the same sample are listed, as sequenced in a study of blood T cell repertoires in COVID-19. Profiled with immunoSEQ multiplex PCR; TCRdb holds only in-frame clones, not every one. The sample gives 52,000 or so clones, approximately 86% of which show up once; approximately 8.4% is in the top ten. The sample comprised peripheral blood. The source is a woman aged 70-85 years with active COVID-19.

The chain combines TRBV5-1 with TRBJ2-7; D not certain. The CDR3 has 11 amino acids. Germline CDR1 reads SGHRS; CDR2 reads YFSETQ. V lost 5 bases and J 7 bases, leaving 10 bases between the germline ends. The CDR3 DNA is TGCGCCAGCAGTCCTAACGGGGAGCAGTACTTC. It codes for CASSPNGEQYF.

The rearrangement links TRBV6-1 to TRBJ2-3; 9 bases map to TRBD2. With V trimmed by 1 base and J by 2 bases, 4 bases remained unmatched. The CDR3 totals 16 residues. Germline V lookup: CDR1 MNHNS, CDR2 SASEGT. The CDR3 loop reads CASSEGSGSYTDTQYF. The DNA for the CDR3 is TGTGCCAGCAGTGAAGGTAGCGGGAGTTACACAGATACGCAGTATTTT.

This clone has just a few counts. The chain couples TRBV6-1 to TRBJ1-2; 7 positions agree with TRBD1. Germline V CDR1 and CDR2: MNHNS, SASEGT. The CDR3 runs 14 residues. Trimming cost V 3 bases and J 8 bases; bases outside gene matches: 9. DNA of the CDR3: TGTGCCAGCAGTGACCCGACAGGGTTAGGCGGCTACACCTTC. Its translation: CASSDPTGLGGYTF.

This chain's CDR3 is CASSWGDSRYEQYF. Here the CDR3 DNA reads TGTGCCAGCAGTTGGGGGGACAGTCGCTACGAGCAGTACTTC. J is TRBJ2-7 and V is TRBV28, with D possibly being TRBD1 (7 bases). Germline lookup yields CDR1 MDHEN and CDR2 SYDVKM. The CDR3 has 14 residues. V gave up 4 bases and J gave up 3 bases, with 13 bases separating them.

The gene calls are TRBV30 and TRBJ2-7; 14 bases line up with TRBD2. The germline V gene encodes CDR1 GTSNPN and CDR2 SVGIG (reference sequence). The V segment lost 5 bases and the J segment 1 base; nucleotides outside the gene matches: 13. This CDR3 has 18 amino acids. DNA for the CDR3: TGTGCCTGGGAAAGCCTGACTAGCGGGAGGGCCGGTTCCTACGAGCAGTACTTC. As protein: CAWESLTSGRAGSYEQYF. Full variable domain (remainder filled in from reference TRBV30 and TRBJ2-7): SQTIHQWPATLVQPVGSPLSLECTVEGTSNPNLYWYRQAAGRGLQLLFYSVGIGQISSEVPQNLSASRPQDRQFILSSKKLLLSDSGFYLCAWESLTSGRAGSYEQYFGPGTRLTVT.

This chain joins TRBV11-3 and TRBJ2-5; 11 bases are a match to TRBD2. V was clipped by 2 bases and J by 4 bases; unmatched bases: 3. Germline CDR1 is SGHNT and CDR2 is YENEEA. The CDR3 length is 15 residues. The CDR3 loop reads CASSLSGLAGETQYF. The DNA for the CDR3 is TGTGCCAGCAGCTTAAGCGGACTAGCGGGAGAGACCCAGTACTTC.

The chain has TRBV5-1 and TRBJ1-3; 7 bases are shared with TRBD1. The CDR3 sequence is 16 residues long. Unmatched junction bases numbered 7, after V lost 4 bases and J lost 0 bases. Germline V CDR1 and CDR2: SGHRS, YFSETQ. The CDR3 nucleotides are TGCGCCAGCAGCCCCGAGGGGGCCCGCTCTGGAAACACCATATATTTT. Translation gives CASSPEGARSGNTIYF.